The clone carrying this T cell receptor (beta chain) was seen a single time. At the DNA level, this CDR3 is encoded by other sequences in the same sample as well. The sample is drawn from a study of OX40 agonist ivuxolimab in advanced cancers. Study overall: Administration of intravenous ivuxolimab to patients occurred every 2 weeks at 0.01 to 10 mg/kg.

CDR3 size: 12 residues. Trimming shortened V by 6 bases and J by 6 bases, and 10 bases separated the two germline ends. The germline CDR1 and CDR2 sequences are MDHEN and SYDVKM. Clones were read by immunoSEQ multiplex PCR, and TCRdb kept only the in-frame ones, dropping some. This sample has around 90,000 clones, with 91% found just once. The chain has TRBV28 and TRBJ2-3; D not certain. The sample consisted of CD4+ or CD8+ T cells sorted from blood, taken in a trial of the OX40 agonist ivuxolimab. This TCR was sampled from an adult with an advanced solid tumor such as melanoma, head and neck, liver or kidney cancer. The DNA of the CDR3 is TGTGCCAGCAGGTCGTCTACCGATACGCAGTATTTT. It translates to CASRSSTDTQYF.